This is a list of T cell receptor beta chains from one sample in a study of cytomegalovirus exposure and HLA in healthy donors. Clones were read by immunoSEQ multiplex PCR, and TCRdb kept only the in-frame ones, dropping some. The repertoire holds 130,000 or so clones, about 82% seen once, with 5% to 5.5% in the top ten. The sample was PBMCs. The receptors shown here come from a young man in good health and CMV-seronegative. CDR3s include the opening cysteine and the closing phenylalanine or tryptophan. A D gene is named only where the DNA matches it firmly. Some rows have no size entry. The others give once, few or many, or a class for an expanded clone.

j_call | v_call | clone_size | d_call | cdr3_nt | cdr3_aa
TRBJ1-4 | TRBV6-5 | few | NA | TGTGCCAGCAGTTACGCACGTCCGCCGGATGAAAAACTGTTTTTT | CASSYARPPDEKLFF
TRBJ2-7 | TRBV11-2 | NA | NA | TGTGCCAGCAGCTTAGAATATCAGGGCTACGAGCAGTACTTC | CASSLEYQGYEQYF
TRBJ1-1 | TRBV10-3 | NA | TRBD1 | TGTGCCATCACCGATCCCGGGACAGGGAATGTGAACACTGAAGCTTTCTTT | CAITDPGTGNVNTEAFF
TRBJ2-7 | TRBV7-8 | NA | TRBD1 | TGTGCCAGCAACCGGGACAGGGGTATCGAGCAGTACTTC | CASNRDRGIEQYF
TRBJ1-2 | TRBV27 | NA | TRBD1 | TGTGCCAGCAGTTACAGGGGACGGAACTATGGCTACACCTTC | CASSYRGRNYGYTF
TRBJ2-7 | TRBV5-6 | NA | NA | TGTGCCAGCAGCTTGGCGTCGTACGAGCAGTACTTC | CASSLASYEQYF
TRBJ2-1 | TRBV15 | NA | NA | TGTGCCACCAGCAGACTAGGGGAGCGGGACAACTACAATGAGCAGTTCTTC | CATSRLGERDNYNEQFF
TRBJ1-5 | TRBV28 | NA | NA | TGTGCCAGCAGTTTAGCGGATAGCAATCAGCCCCAGCATTTT | CASSLADSNQPQHF
TRBJ2-1 | TRBV5-3 | NA | NA | TGTGCCAGAAGCGACTGGAGGCGGCGAGCCTACAATGAGCAGTTCTTC | CARSDWRRRAYNEQFF
TRBJ2-7 | TRBV29-1 | NA | NA | TGCAGCGTTGAAGTATGGAGAGATATATACTCCTACGAGCAGTACTTC | CSVEVWRDIYSYEQYF
TRBJ2-7 | TRBV9 | NA | NA | TGTGCCAGCAGCGTAGGGGTAACCCTAGTGTCGAGTGCCCAGAAGTACTTC | CASSVGVTLVSSAQKYF
TRBJ2-7 | TRBV27 | NA | NA | TGTGCCAGCAGAGGGGAACCAGCAGCCTACGAGCAGTACTTC | CASRGEPAAYEQYF
TRBJ1-2 | TRBV6-5 | few | NA | TGTGCCAGCAAAGGGTTTTTAGGAGGTCCCTATGGCTACACCTTC | CASKGFLGGPYGYTF
TRBJ1-2 | TRBV6-1 | NA | NA | TGTGCCAGCAGTGAAGGTCCAGGGAACTATGGCTACACCTTC | CASSEGPGNYGYTF
TRBJ1-5 | TRBV6-1 | NA | NA | TGTGCCAGCAGCCGGGACAATAATCAGCCCCAGCATTTT | CASSRDNNQPQHF
TRBJ2-1 | TRBV7-2 | NA | TRBD2 | TGTGCCAGCAGCTTAACTAGCGGGGTCTACAATGAGCAGTTCTTC | CASSLTSGVYNEQFF
TRBJ1-1 | TRBV6-5 | NA | NA | TGTGCCAGCAGATCCTCTTATATTGAAGCTTTCTTT | CASRSSYIEAFF
TRBJ2-3 | TRBV29-1 | few | NA | TGCAGCGTTATCGACTCTAGCATTGATACGCAGTATTTT | CSVIDSSIDTQYF
TRBJ1-1 | TRBV18 | few | NA | TGTGCCAGCTCACCAAACGGGAATGAAGCTTTCTTT | CASSPNGNEAFF
TRBJ1-2 | TRBV6-5 | NA | NA | TGTGCCAGCAGTTACTCGATCACAGGGATTACTGGCTACACCTTC | CASSYSITGITGYTF
TRBJ2-1 | TRBV14 | NA | TRBD2 | TGTGCCAGCAGCCTTGACTCCGGGACTAGCAGATACAATGAGCAGTTCTTC | CASSLDSGTSRYNEQFF
TRBJ2-7 | TRBV28 | NA | NA | TGTGCCAGCCTCCCCGGGGGTACAAATTCCTACGAGCAGTACTTC | CASLPGGTNSYEQYF
TRBJ1-1 | TRBV7-2 | NA | TRBD1 | TGTGCCAGCAGCCCCCAAGGACAGGCGGAGAACACTGAAGCTTTCTTT | CASSPQGQAENTEAFF
TRBJ1-5 | TRBV7-9 | NA | NA | TGTGCCAGCAGCTTTGACGGGAAACAGCCCCAGCATTTT | CASSFDGKQPQHF
TRBJ1-1 | TRBV4-3 | few | NA | TGCGCCAGCAGCCAAGCCTCCTGGAACACTGAAGCTTTCTTT | CASSQASWNTEAFF
TRBJ2-4 | TRBV9 | NA | NA | TGTGCCAGCAGCCGTGGGATGGAGGGCAGCCACATTCAGTACTTC | CASSRGMEGSHIQYF
TRBJ1-4 | TRBV6-1 | NA | NA | TGTGCCAGCAGTGAAGAGCGTGGTTTGTTTTTT | CASSEERGLFF
TRBJ1-2 | TRBV19 | NA | TRBD1 | TGTGCCAGTAGCAGGGACAGCGTGACTAACTATGGCTACACCTTC | CASSRDSVTNYGYTF
TRBJ2-7 | TRBV11-2 | NA | TRBD2 | TGTGCCAGCAGCTTAGATCCGGGGGGCTACGAGCAGTACTTC | CASSLDPGGYEQYF
TRBJ1-1 | TRBV4-3 | NA | NA | TGCGCCAGCAGCCAAGTTTCACAGATGAACACTGAAGCTTTCTTT | CASSQVSQMNTEAFF
TRBJ1-2 | TRBV5-6 | NA | NA | TGTGCCAGCAGCTTGAGGGGCGCGGGGTATGGCTACACCTTC | CASSLRGAGYGYTF
TRBJ1-4 | TRBV19 | NA | TRBD1 | TGTGCCAGTAGTGTCTCCAGGGGGGATAATGAAAAACTGTTTTTT | CASSVSRGDNEKLFF
TRBJ2-1 | TRBV6-5 | NA | NA | TGTGCCAGCAGTTACGGAGCGGCCCCCAATGAACAGTTCTTC | CASSYGAAPNEQFF
TRBJ2-7 | TRBV27 | NA | TRBD2 | TGTGCCACGGGGGGGCGGGCTAGCGGCTACGAGCAGTACTTC | CATGGRASGYEQYF
TRBJ2-1 | TRBV4-3 | NA | TRBD2 | TGCGCCAGCAGCCAAGATTTTAGCGGGAGCGGTAATGAGCAGTTCTTC | CASSQDFSGSGNEQFF
TRBJ1-1 | TRBV6-1 | NA | NA | TGTGCCAGCAGGATACACACGAACACTGAAGCTTTCTTT | CASRIHTNTEAFF
TRBJ2-7 | TRBV11-1 | NA | TRBD1 | TGTGCCAGCAGCCCTAGGGGCCAGGGGGCTTACGAGCAGTACTTC | CASSPRGQGAYEQYF
TRBJ2-7 | TRBV15 | NA | NA | TGTGCCACCAGCAGAGATATGGGCAGCTCCTACGAGCAGTACTTC | CATSRDMGSSYEQYF
TRBJ2-1 | TRBV4-3 | NA | TRBD2 | TGCGCCAGCAGCCAAAGACTAGCGGGGGGTCTGAATGAGCAGTTCTTC | CASSQRLAGGLNEQFF
TRBJ2-2 | TRBV5-6 | NA | TRBD2 | TGTGCCAGCAGCTTGGAACTAGCGGAGAACACCGGGGAGCTGTTTTTT | CASSLELAENTGELFF
TRBJ2-5 | TRBV28 | NA | TRBD1 | TGTGCCAGCAGTACACAGGGGGGCCAAGAGACCCAGTACTTC | CASSTQGGQETQYF
TRBJ2-7 | TRBV5-4 | NA | TRBD2 | TGTGCCAGCAGCCCCTCCGGGAGGGAAGCCTACGAGCAGTACTTC | CASSPSGREAYEQYF
TRBJ1-2 | TRBV28 | NA | TRBD1 | TGTGCCAGCAGTACCTACGGACAGGGGAGGAATGGCTACACCTTC | CASSTYGQGRNGYTF
TRBJ2-1 | TRBV27 | NA | TRBD1 | TGTGCCAGCTCCACCTTCCCGGGACAGGGGATCAATGAGCAGTTCTTC | CASSTFPGQGINEQFF
TRBJ1-1 | TRBV5-1 | NA | NA | TGCGCCAGCAGCGTGGGGGGGGGTTTGAACACTGAAGCTTTCTTT | CASSVGGGLNTEAFF
TRBJ2-1 | TRBV5-1 | NA | NA | TGCGCCAGCAGCTTGGGAGCTGGAGGGGCTTACAATGAGCAGTTCTTC | CASSLGAGGAYNEQFF
TRBJ1-2 | TRBV11-2 | NA | TRBD1 | TGTGCCAGCAGCTCTACAGGGGGGGGTGGCTACACCTTC | CASSSTGGGGYTF
TRBJ1-5 | TRBV28 | few | NA | TGTGCCAGCAGTCCCCCCGCCAGGATTACGAGTACTCAGCCCCAGCATTTT | CASSPPARITSTQPQHF
TRBJ2-1 | TRBV2 | once | TRBD2 | TGTGCCAGCAGTGAATTCGGGACTAGCGGGAGTGGGCAGTTCTTC | CASSEFGTSGSGQFF
TRBJ1-5 | TRBV19 | NA | NA | TGTGCCAGTAGTACAGGGTGGGACAATCAGCCCCAGCATTTT | CASSTGWDNQPQHF
TRBJ2-3 | TRBV6-6 | NA | NA | TGTGCCAGCAGTCCCGCGGATACGCAGTATTTT | CASSPADTQYF
TRBJ1-4 | TRBV6-1 | NA | TRBD1 | TGTGCCAGCAGTGCTTCATTTATGCAGGGGGCACGAGAAAAACTGTTTTTT | CASSASFMQGAREKLFF
TRBJ1-1 | TRBV19 | NA | NA | TGTGCCATAGTGGTGAACACTGAAGCTTTCTTT | CAIVVNTEAFF